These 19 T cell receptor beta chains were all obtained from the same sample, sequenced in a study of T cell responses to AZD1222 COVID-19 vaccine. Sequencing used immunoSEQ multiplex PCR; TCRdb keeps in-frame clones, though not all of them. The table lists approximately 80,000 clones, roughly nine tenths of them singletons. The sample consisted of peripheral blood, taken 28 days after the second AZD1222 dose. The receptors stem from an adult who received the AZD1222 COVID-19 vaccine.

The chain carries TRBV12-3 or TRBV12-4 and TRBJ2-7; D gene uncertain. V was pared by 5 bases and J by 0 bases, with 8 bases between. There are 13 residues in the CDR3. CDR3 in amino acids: CASSPGLSYEQYF. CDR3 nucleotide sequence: TGTGCCAGCAGTCCGGGCCTCTCCTACGAGCAGTACTTC.

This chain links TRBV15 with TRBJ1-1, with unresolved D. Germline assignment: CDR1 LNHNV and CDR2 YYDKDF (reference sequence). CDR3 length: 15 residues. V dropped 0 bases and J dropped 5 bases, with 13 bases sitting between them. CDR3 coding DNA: TGTGCCACCAGCAGAGATCCGCCTCGAAGGACTGAAGCTTTCTTT. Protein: CATSRDPPRRTEAFF.

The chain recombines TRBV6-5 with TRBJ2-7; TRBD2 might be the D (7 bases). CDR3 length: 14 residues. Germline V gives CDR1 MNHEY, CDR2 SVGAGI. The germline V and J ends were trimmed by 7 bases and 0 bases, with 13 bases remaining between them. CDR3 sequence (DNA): TGTGCCAGCAAGGTCGGGGGGCCCTCCTACGAGCAGTACTTC. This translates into CASKVGGPSYEQYF.

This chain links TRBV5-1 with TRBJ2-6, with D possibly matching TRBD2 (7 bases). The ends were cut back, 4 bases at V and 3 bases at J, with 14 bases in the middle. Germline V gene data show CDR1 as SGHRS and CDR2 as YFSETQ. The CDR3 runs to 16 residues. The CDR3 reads CASSVQGGSGANVLTF. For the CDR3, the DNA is TGCGCCAGCAGCGTACAGGGCGGGAGTGGGGCCAACGTCCTGACTTTC.

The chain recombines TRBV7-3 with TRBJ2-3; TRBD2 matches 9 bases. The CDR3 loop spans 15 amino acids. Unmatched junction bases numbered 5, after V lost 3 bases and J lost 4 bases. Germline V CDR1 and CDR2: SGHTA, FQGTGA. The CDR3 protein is CASSFSGRYADTQYF. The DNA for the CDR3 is TGTGCCAGCAGCTTTAGCGGGAGATACGCAGATACGCAGTATTTT.

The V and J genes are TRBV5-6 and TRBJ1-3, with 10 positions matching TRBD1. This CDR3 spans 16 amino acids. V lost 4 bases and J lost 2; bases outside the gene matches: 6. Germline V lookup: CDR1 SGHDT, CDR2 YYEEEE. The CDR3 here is CASSPGTGATGNTIYF. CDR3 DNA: TGTGCCAGCAGCCCGGGGACAGGGGCAACTGGAAACACCATATATTTT.

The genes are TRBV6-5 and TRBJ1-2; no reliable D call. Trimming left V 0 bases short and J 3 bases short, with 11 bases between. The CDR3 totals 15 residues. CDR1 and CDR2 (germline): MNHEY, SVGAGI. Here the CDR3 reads CASSYSDREYYGYTF. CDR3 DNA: TGTGCCAGCAGTTACTCGGATAGGGAGTACTATGGCTACACCTTC.

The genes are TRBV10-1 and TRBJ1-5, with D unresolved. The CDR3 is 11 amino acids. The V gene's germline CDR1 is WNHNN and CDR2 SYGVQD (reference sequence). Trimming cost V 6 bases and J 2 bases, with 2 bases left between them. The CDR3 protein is CASSRNQPQHF. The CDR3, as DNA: TGCGCCAGCAGCCGCAATCAGCCCCAGCATTTT.

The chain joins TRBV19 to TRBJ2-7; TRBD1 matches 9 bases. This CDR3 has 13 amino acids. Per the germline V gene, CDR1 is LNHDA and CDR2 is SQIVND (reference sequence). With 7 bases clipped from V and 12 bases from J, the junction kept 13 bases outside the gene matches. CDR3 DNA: TGTGCCAGTACCCCAGACAGGGGGGGGAAGGCGTACTTC. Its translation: CASTPDRGGKAYF. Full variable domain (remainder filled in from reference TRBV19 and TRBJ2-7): DGGITQSPKYLFRKEGQNVTLSCEQNLNHDAMYWYRQDPGQGLRLIYYSQIVNDFQKGDIAEGYSVSREKKESFPLTVTSAQKNPTAFYLCASTPDRGGKAYFGPGTRLTVT.

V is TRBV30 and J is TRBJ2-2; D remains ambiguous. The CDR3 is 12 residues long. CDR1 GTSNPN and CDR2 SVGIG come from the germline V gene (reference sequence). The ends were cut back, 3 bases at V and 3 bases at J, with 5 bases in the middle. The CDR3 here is CAWSTHTGELFF. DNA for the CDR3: TGTGCCTGGAGCACTCACACCGGGGAGCTGTTTTTT. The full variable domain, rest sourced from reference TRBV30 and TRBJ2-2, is SQTIHQWPATLVQPVGSPLSLECTVEGTSNPNLYWYRQAAGRGLQLLFYSVGIGQISSEVPQNLSASRPQDRQFILSSKKLLLSDSGFYLCAWSTHTGELFFGEGSRLTVL.

The CDR3 reads CASSLDLTVNEKLFF. CDR3 DNA: TGTGCCAGCAGCTTAGACCTAACGGTGAATGAAAAACTGTTTTTT. The chain uses TRBV7-2 and TRBJ1-4; D not certain. The length of the CDR3 is 15 residues. The V end lost 1 base, the J end lost 5 bases, and 11 bases lay between the germline ends. Germline-derived CDR1 and CDR2 are SGHTA and FQGNSA.

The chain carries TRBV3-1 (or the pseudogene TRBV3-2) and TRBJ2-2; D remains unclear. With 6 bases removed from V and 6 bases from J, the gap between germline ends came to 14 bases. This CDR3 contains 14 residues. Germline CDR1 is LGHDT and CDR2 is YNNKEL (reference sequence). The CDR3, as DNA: TGTGCCAGCAGTCTAAGTGGCGGCTCCGGGGAGCTGTTTTTT. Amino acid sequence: CASSLSGGSGELFF.

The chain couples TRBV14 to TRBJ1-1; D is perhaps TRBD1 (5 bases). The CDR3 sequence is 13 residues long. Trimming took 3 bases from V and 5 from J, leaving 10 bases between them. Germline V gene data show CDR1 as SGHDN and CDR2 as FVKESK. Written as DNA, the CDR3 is TGTGCCAGCAGCCAGTTCGGGGGTACTGAAGCTTTCTTT. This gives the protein CASSQFGGTEAFF.

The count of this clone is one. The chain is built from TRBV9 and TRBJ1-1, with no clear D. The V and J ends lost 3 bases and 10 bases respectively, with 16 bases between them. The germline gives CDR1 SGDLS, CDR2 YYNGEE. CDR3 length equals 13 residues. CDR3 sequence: CASSAESHLGAFF. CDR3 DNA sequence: TGTGCCAGCAGCGCCGAGTCCCATCTGGGAGCTTTCTTT. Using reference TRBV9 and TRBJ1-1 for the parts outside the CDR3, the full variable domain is DSGVTQTPKHLITATGQRVTLRCSPRSGDLSVYWYQQSLDQGLQFLIQYYNGEERAKGNILERFSAQQFPDLHSELNLSSLELGDSALYFCASSAESHLGAFFGQGTRLTVV.

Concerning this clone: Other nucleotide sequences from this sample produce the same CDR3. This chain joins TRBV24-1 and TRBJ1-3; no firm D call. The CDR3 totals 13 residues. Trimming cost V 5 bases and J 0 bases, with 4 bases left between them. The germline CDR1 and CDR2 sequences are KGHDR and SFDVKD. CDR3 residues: CATSGGSGNTIYF. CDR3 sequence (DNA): TGTGCCACCAGTGGCGGCTCTGGAAACACCATATATTTT.

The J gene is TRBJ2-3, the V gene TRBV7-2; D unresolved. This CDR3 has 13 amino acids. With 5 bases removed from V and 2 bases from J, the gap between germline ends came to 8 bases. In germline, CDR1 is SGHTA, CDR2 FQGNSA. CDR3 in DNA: TGTGCCAGCAGCCCAATTAACACAGATACGCAGTATTTT. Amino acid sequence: CASSPINTDTQYF.

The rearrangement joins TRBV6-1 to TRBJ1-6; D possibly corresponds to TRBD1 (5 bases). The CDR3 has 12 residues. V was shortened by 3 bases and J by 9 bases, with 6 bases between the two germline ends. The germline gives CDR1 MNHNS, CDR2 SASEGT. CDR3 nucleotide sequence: TGTGCCAGCAGTGACAGGGCTTCACCCCTCCACTTT. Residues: CASSDRASPLHF.

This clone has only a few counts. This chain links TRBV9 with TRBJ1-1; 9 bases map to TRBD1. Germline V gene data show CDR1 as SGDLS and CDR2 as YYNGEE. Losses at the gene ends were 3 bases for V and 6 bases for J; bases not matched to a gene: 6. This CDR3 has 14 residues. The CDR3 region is CASSEGQGNPEAFF. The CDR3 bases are TGTGCCAGCAGCGAGGGACAGGGTAATCCTGAAGCTTTCTTT. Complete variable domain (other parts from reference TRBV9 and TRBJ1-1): DSGVTQTPKHLITATGQRVTLRCSPRSGDLSVYWYQQSLDQGLQFLIQYYNGEERAKGNILERFSAQQFPDLHSELNLSSLELGDSALYFCASSEGQGNPEAFFGQGTRLTVV.

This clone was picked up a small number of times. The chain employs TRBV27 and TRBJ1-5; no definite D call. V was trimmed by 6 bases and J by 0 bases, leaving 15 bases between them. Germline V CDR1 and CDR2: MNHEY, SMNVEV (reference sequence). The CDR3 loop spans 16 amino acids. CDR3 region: CASRPAGAYSNQPQHF. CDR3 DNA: TGTGCCAGCAGGCCGGCAGGAGCTTATAGCAATCAGCCCCAGCATTTT.